The 13 T cell receptor beta chains reported below all come from one sample, sequenced in a study of blood T cell repertoires in COVID-19. Sequenced by immunoSEQ multiplex PCR; TCRdb stores in-frame clones only, minus some. This table has 290,000 or so clones, 90% appearing once. What was sequenced was PBMCs or T cells enriched from blood (not recorded which). Receptors originate from a woman between 18 and 30 years old with acute COVID-19.

V and J are TRBV29-1 and TRBJ1-2, with TRBD1 matching 11 bases. Trimming removed 6 bases from V and 7 bases from J; junction bases left unmatched: 4. The CDR3 length is 12 residues. Germline CDR1 and CDR2: SQVTM and ANQGSEA. As DNA, the CDR3 is TGCAGCGTCGGACAGGGGGCATCTGGCTACACCTTC. Protein: CSVGQGASGYTF.

The sample holds a few counts of this clone. This rearrangement joins TRBV11-1 to TRBJ1-1; D gene unclear. The CDR3 length is 13 residues. With 2 bases removed from V and 5 bases from J, the gap between germline ends came to 9 bases. Per germline, CDR1 SGHAT and CDR2 FQDESV (reference sequence). This CDR3 reads CASSLSAGTEAFF. The CDR3 region has the DNA TGTGCCAGCAGCTTATCGGCAGGAACTGAAGCTTTCTTT.

This clone appeared a single time. The chain has TRBV7-9 and TRBJ2-3; D unresolved. The CDR3 consists of 15 residues. The ends were cut back, 5 bases at V and 0 bases at J, with 12 bases in the middle. Germline loops: CDR1 SEHNR, CDR2 FQNEAQ (reference sequence). CDR3 amino acids: CASSPVGSSTDTQYF. CDR3 DNA: TGTGCCAGCAGCCCCGTCGGTTCTAGCACAGATACGCAGTATTTT.

The chain has TRBV13 and TRBJ2-3, with 9 bases fitting TRBD2. CDR1 and CDR2 from the germline V gene are PRHDT and FYEKMQ (reference sequence). V gave up 1 base and J gave up 1 base; unmatched junction bases: 3. The CDR3 runs 16 residues. CDR3 loop: CASSLEREDRTDTQYF. The CDR3, as DNA: TGTGCCAGCAGCTTAGAGCGGGAGGACCGCACAGATACGCAGTATTTT.

The chain is built from TRBV29-1 and TRBJ2-1, with D perhaps TRBD1 (6 bases). This CDR3 comprises 11 residues. Germline loops: CDR1 SQVTM, CDR2 ANQGSEA. Trimming stripped 3 bases from V and 15 bases from J, with 15 bases between. CDR3 loop: CSVETITGRFF. In DNA form, the CDR3 reads TGCAGCGTTGAGACGATAACAGGGCGGTTCTTC.

The chain joins TRBV28 to TRBJ2-1; D call uncertain. Trimming stripped 5 bases from V and 4 bases from J, with 12 bases between. CDR1 is MDHEN, CDR2 SYDVKM, per germline. CDR3 size: 14 residues. The CDR3 protein is CASSGRVSYNEQFF. CDR3 nucleotide sequence: TGTGCCAGCAGTGGCCGGGTCTCTTACAATGAGCAGTTCTTC.

This chain links TRBV5-8 with TRBJ2-5; 12 bases are shared with TRBD2. With V trimmed by 0 bases and J by 7 bases, 7 bases remained unmatched. Germline V CDR1 and CDR2: SGHTS, YDEGEE. This CDR3 is 16 amino acids long. The CDR3 region has the DNA TGTGCCAGCAGCTTGGTCGCGACTAGCGGGAGTGGGACCCAGTACTTC. Its translation is CASSLVATSGSGTQYF.

V usage is TRBV18 and J usage is TRBJ1-4, with D possibly TRBD1 on 5 matching bases. V was trimmed by 2 bases and J by 8 bases, leaving 12 bases between them. Germline V CDR1 and CDR2: KGHSH, LQKENI. The CDR3 contains 14 residues. CDR3 loop: CASSPRGLEEKLFF. The CDR3 region has the DNA TGTGCCAGCTCACCAAGGGGCCTTGAGGAAAAACTGTTTTTT.

This chain uses TRBV5-1 with TRBJ1-4; D call uncertain. V was shortened by 4 bases and J by 5 bases, with 18 bases between the two germline ends. In germline, CDR1 is SGHRS, CDR2 YFSETQ. CDR3 length: 16 residues. In DNA form, the CDR3 reads TGCGCCAGCAGCAGTTTCGTCGGCGGAAGCAATGAAAAACTGTTTTTT. Protein product: CASSSFVGGSNEKLFF. The full variable domain, completed using reference TRBV5-1 and TRBJ1-4, is KAGVTQTPRYLIKTRGQQVTLSCSPISGHRSVSWYQQTPGQGLQFLFEYFSETQRNKGNFPGRFSGRQFSNSRSEMNVSTLELGDSALYLCASSSFVGGSNEKLFFGSGTQLSVL.

The chain employs TRBV7-9 and TRBJ2-7, with 9 bases identical to TRBD2. Looked up from germline, CDR1 is SEHNR and CDR2 is FQNEAQ (reference sequence). This CDR3 is built from 16 residues. The V and J ends lost 1 base and 2 bases, in that order; junction bases with no gene match: 6. The CDR3 sequence: CASSLVGSGSAYEQYF. CDR3 nucleotide sequence: TGTGCCAGCAGCTTAGTGGGTAGCGGGAGCGCCTACGAGCAGTACTTC.

The chain has TRBV29-1 and TRBJ1-1, with D maybe TRBD1 (6 bases). The germline V and J ends were trimmed by 8 bases and 4 bases, with 14 bases remaining between them. The CDR3 loop spans 12 amino acids. Per germline, CDR1 SQVTM and CDR2 ANQGSEA. The CDR3 sequence is CSHAGRGTEAFF. The CDR3 DNA reads as TGCAGCCACGCTGGCAGGGGCACTGAAGCTTTCTTT.

There are a few counts of this clone. The chain combines TRBV27 with TRBJ1-6, with 8 bases lining up with TRBD1. Germline CDR1 MNHEY, CDR2 SMNVEV (reference sequence). The CDR3 is made up of 15 amino acids. V trimming: 5 bases; J trimming: 6 bases; junction bases outside the gene matches: 6. The CDR3: CASSLMTGANSPLHF. CDR3 DNA: TGTGCCAGCAGTCTAATGACAGGGGCTAATTCACCCCTCCACTTT.

The rearrangement links TRBV7-6 to TRBJ1-2; 9 positions match TRBD1. This CDR3 has 15 residues. Germline CDR1 is SGHVS and CDR2 is FNYEAQ. Germline trimming cut 5 bases from V and 2 bases from J; bases unmatched to any gene: 6. In nucleotides, the CDR3 is TGTGCCAGCAGCCCGGGACAGGGCGCAAACTATGGCTACACCTTC. This sequence encodes CASSPGQGANYGYTF.